One and the same sample provided the 23 T cell receptor beta chains below, sequenced in a study of blood T cell repertoires in COVID-19. Only in-frame clones appear in the TCRdb table, and some are missing; sequencing was by immunoSEQ multiplex PCR. The profile shows 200,000 to 250,000 clones, around 84% of them singletons. Sample: PBMCs or T cells enriched from blood (not recorded which). These TCRs come from a woman aged 50 to 60 who had recovered from COVID-19.

The chain recombines TRBV10-1 with TRBJ1-1; tentatively, D is TRBD1 (5 bases). V dropped 5 bases and J dropped 0 bases, with 7 bases sitting between them. The CDR3 totals 13 residues. Germline CDR1 reads WNHNN; CDR2 reads SYGVQD (reference sequence). As DNA, the CDR3 is TGCGCCAGCAGTCTGACAGTGAACACTGAAGCTTTCTTT. Amino acid sequence: CASSLTVNTEAFF.

The V call is TRBV7-2, the J call TRBJ1-2, with unresolved D. The V gene's germline CDR1 is SGHTA and CDR2 FQGNSA. V shed 1 base and J shed 6 bases, with 9 bases lying between them. The CDR3 length is 13 residues. The CDR3, as DNA: TGTGCCAGCAGCTTAGGGGCCGGGGATGGCTACACCTTC. Translated: CASSLGAGDGYTF. Full variable domain (rest looked up from reference TRBV7-2 and TRBJ1-2): GAGVSQSPSNKVTEKGKDVELRCDPISGHTALYWYRQSLGQGLEFLIYFQGNSAPDKSGLPSDRFSAERTGGSVSTLTIQRTQQEDSAVYLCASSLGAGDGYTFGSGTRLTVV.

The chain employs TRBV6-5 and TRBJ2-7; D gene uncertain. The V end was cut by 0 bases, the J end by 4 bases, with 16 bases between. The germline CDR1 and CDR2 sequences are MNHEY and SVGAGI. The CDR3 spans 16 residues. CDR3 region: CASSYSLAGFRYEQYF. The CDR3 nucleotides are TGTGCCAGCAGTTACTCGTTAGCTGGGTTTAGGTACGAGCAGTACTTC.

The CDR3 nucleotides read TGTGCCAGCAGCCAAGGATGGCTAGCGGGAGTGTACGAGCAGTACTTC. This gives the protein CASSQGWLAGVYEQYF. The chain carries TRBV3-1 (or the pseudogene TRBV3-2) and TRBJ2-7; 10 bases are a match to TRBD2. After removal of 1 base from V and 4 bases from J, the junction contained 7 bases not matched to a gene. Germline CDR1 reads LGHDT; CDR2 reads YNNKEL (reference sequence). The CDR3 length is 16 residues.

The V gene is TRBV30, the J gene TRBJ1-6; tentatively, D is TRBD1 (6 bases). This CDR3 region has 15 residues. In germline, CDR1 is GTSNPN, CDR2 SVGIG (reference sequence). V lost 0 bases and J 10 bases, leaving 16 bases between the germline ends. CDR3 amino acids: CAWSVLGGQESPLHF. The CDR3 nucleotides read TGTGCCTGGAGTGTACTCGGGGGGCAGGAGTCACCCCTCCACTTT.

V and J are TRBV3-1 (or the pseudogene TRBV3-2) and TRBJ1-2, with 8 positions matching TRBD1. This CDR3 comprises 14 residues. Looked up from germline, CDR1 is LGHDT and CDR2 is YNNKEL (reference sequence). V trimming: 6 bases; J trimming: 2 bases; junction bases outside the gene matches: 5. DNA for the CDR3: TGTGCCAGCAGTACGGACAGGGAAAACTATGGCTACACCTTC. Its translation is CASSTDRENYGYTF.

The chain recombines TRBV21-1 with TRBJ2-6; the table's D call of TRBD1 was not tested on the DNA. TRBV21-1 is marked as a pseudogene. The CDR3 runs 17 residues. CDR3 loop: CASRDRGRGSGANVLTF. In DNA form, the CDR3 reads TGTGCCAGCAGGGACAGGGGGCGGGGGTCTGGGGCCAACGTCCTGACTTTC.

The gene calls are TRBV19 and TRBJ1-5; a possible D gene is TRBD1 (6 bases). V lost 4 bases, J lost 6 bases, and 13 bases lay in between. Germline CDR1 and CDR2: LNHDA and SQIVND (reference sequence). The CDR3 runs to 14 residues. Written as DNA, the CDR3 is TGTGCCAGTAGTAGGACAGTTTCGGGTCAGCCCCAGCATTTT. This codes for CASSRTVSGQPQHF.

The chain uses TRBV11-1 and TRBJ2-3; no clear D. Looked up from germline, CDR1 is SGHAT and CDR2 is FQDESV (reference sequence). The CDR3 extends over 14 amino acids. Trimming removed 1 base at V and 0 bases at J, with 5 bases between. CDR3 sequence (DNA): TGTGCCAGCAGCTTAGGTCGGAGCACAGATACGCAGTATTTT. This sequence encodes CASSLGRSTDTQYF.

J is TRBJ1-2 and V is TRBV5-8; no firm D call. Looked up from germline, CDR1 is SGHTS and CDR2 is YDEGEE. This CDR3 is built from 14 residues. Trimming removed 4 bases from V and 4 bases from J, with 14 bases in between. CDR3 nucleotides: TGTGCCAGCAGCCCCTGGCGGGTCGGCTATGGCTACACCTTC. Translated, it gives CASSPWRVGYGYTF.

V is TRBV7-9 and J is TRBJ2-3, with D possibly TRBD2 on 5 matching bases. V was cut by 1 base and J by 4 bases, with 12 bases left in between. CDR1 is SEHNR, CDR2 FQNEAQ, per germline (reference sequence). This CDR3 is 15 amino acids long. CDR3 sequence (DNA): TGTGCCAGCAGCTTAGGGACGAGGCGGGCAGATACGCAGTATTTT. It translates to CASSLGTRRADTQYF.

V usage is TRBV28 and J usage is TRBJ2-3; D gene unclear. Trimming left V 5 bases short and J 2 bases short, with 8 bases between. The CDR3 has 13 amino acids. Germline-derived CDR1 and CDR2 are MDHEN and SYDVKM. The CDR3 reads CASSPLITDTQYF. CDR3 coding DNA: TGTGCCAGCAGTCCACTTATCACAGATACGCAGTATTTT.

J is TRBJ1-2 and V is TRBV7-8; tentative D call: TRBD1 (6 bases). Germline loops: CDR1 SGHVS, CDR2 FQNEAQ. The CDR3 extends over 14 amino acids. V shed 3 bases and J shed 6 bases, with 14 bases lying between them. CDR3: CASSFRAGGHGYTF. CDR3 coding DNA: TGTGCCAGCAGCTTCCGCGCGGGGGGCCATGGCTACACCTTC.

The rearrangement uses TRBV28 and TRBJ2-3, with D maybe TRBD1 (5 bases). With 3 bases removed from V and 3 bases from J, the gap between germline ends came to 10 bases. Germline CDR1 and CDR2: MDHEN and SYDVKM. The CDR3 extends over 14 amino acids. The CDR3: CASSFRVRTDTQYF. In nucleotides, the CDR3 is TGTGCCAGCAGTTTCAGGGTGAGAACAGATACGCAGTATTTT.

This rearrangement joins TRBV9 to TRBJ2-2; TRBD2 matches 9 bases. Unmatched junction bases numbered 7, after V lost 0 bases and J lost 4 bases. Germline assignment: CDR1 SGDLS and CDR2 YYNGEE. The CDR3 has 17 amino acids. The CDR3 loop is CASSVDGGRVTTGELFF. The CDR3 DNA reads as TGTGCCAGCAGCGTAGACGGCGGGAGGGTAACCACCGGGGAGCTGTTTTTT.

This clone was seen only once. The chain employs TRBV6-1 and TRBJ1-2, with no clear D. With 2 bases removed from V and 7 bases from J, the gap between germline ends came to 11 bases. Germline V gene lookup returns CDR1 MNHNS and CDR2 SASEGT. The CDR3 totals 13 residues. The CDR3 sequence is CASSETELGGYTF. The CDR3 nucleotides are TGTGCCAGCAGTGAAACAGAGTTAGGTGGCTACACCTTC.

The chain uses TRBV24-1 and TRBJ2-1; tentatively, D is TRBD1 (5 bases). V was shortened by 5 bases and J by 3 bases, with 13 bases between the two germline ends. CDR3 size: 15 residues. Germline V gene lookup returns CDR1 KGHDR and CDR2 SFDVKD. CDR3 nucleotide sequence: TGTGCCACCAGTGGGCGGACACCTAACTACAATGAGCAGTTCTTC. This translates into CATSGRTPNYNEQFF.

The chain uses TRBV5-1 and TRBJ2-7, with 10 bases lining up with TRBD2. Germline V gene sequence: CDR1 SGHRS, CDR2 YFSETQ. The CDR3 has 21 amino acids. Losses at the gene ends were 0 bases for V and 3 bases for J; bases not matched to a gene: 21. For the CDR3, the DNA is TGCGCCAGCAGCTTGGATATAGCGGGAGGTTTCGGGTTGGGGTTGGGCTACGAGCAGTACTTC. Translating gives CASSLDIAGGFGLGLGYEQYF.

This clone was picked up a small number of times. The rearrangement uses TRBV20-1 and TRBJ1-1; 9 bases are shared with TRBD1. The CDR3 is made up of 12 amino acids. V was pared by 3 bases and J by 7 bases, with 3 bases of the junction left unmatched. Germline assignment: CDR1 DFQATT and CDR2 SNEGSKA (reference sequence). CDR3 protein: CSASPTGGEAFF. The DNA of the CDR3 is TGCAGTGCTAGTCCGACAGGGGGTGAAGCTTTCTTT.

The chain couples TRBV5-1 to TRBJ2-3; 9 bases align to TRBD2. This CDR3 has 16 residues. V lost 0 bases and J lost 6; bases outside the gene matches: 8. CDR1 is SGHRS and CDR2 is YFSETQ in the germline V gene. DNA for the CDR3: TGCGCCAGCAGCTTGGCGACTAGCGGTCCGGTGGATACGCAGTATTTT. This sequence encodes CASSLATSGPVDTQYF.

The chain carries TRBV6-1 and TRBJ1-5; D is undetermined. The CDR3 length is 12 residues. Per the germline V gene, CDR1 is MNHNS and CDR2 is SASEGT. V lost 3 bases and J 6 bases, leaving 6 bases between the germline ends. CDR3 sequence: CASSESGQPQHF. The CDR3 DNA reads TGTGCCAGCAGTGAGTCCGGTCAGCCCCAGCATTTT.

This sequence joins TRBV24-1 and TRBJ2-2, with a weak D call TRBD2 (6 bases). The germline CDR1 and CDR2 sequences are KGHDR and SFDVKD. Trimming shortened V by 0 bases and J by 6 bases, and 10 bases separated the two germline ends. This CDR3 region has 15 residues. The CDR3 nucleotides read TGTGCCACCAGTGATTTGCGGTCGGGGGCCGGGGAGCTGTTTTTT. It translates to CATSDLRSGAGELFF.

This chain uses TRBV7-8 with TRBJ1-6; D may be TRBD1 (6 bases). Germline V gene sequence: CDR1 SGHVS, CDR2 FQNEAQ. V shed 5 bases and J shed 6 bases, with 11 bases lying between them. The CDR3 consists of 14 residues. In DNA, the CDR3 is TGTGCCAGCAGCACAGGACAGATTAATTCACCCCTCCACTTT. It encodes CASSTGQINSPLHF. Combining the CDR3 with reference TRBV7-8 and TRBJ1-6 gives the whole variable domain GAGVSQSPRYKVAKRGQDVALRCDPISGHVSLFWYQQALGQGPEFLTYFQNEAQLDKSGLPSDRFFAERPEGSVSTLKIQRTQQEDSAVYLCASSTGQINSPLHFGNGTRLTVT.